This T cell receptor (beta chain) is from a study of cytomegalovirus exposure and HLA in healthy donors. Study results and caveats: The majority of CMV-associated TCR beta chains were reported as apparently HLA-restricted in a later analysis. The authors assumed roughly uniform sequencing depth across donors for presence/absence analyses. A later analysis reportedly found that, within productive TCRs, an Asian-associated ancestry cluster had fewer N-insertions than the mean observed across the roughly 700 donors.

There are 16 residues in the CDR3. V was shortened by 6 bases and J by 0 bases, with 18 bases between the two germline ends. Per germline, CDR1 LNHDA and CDR2 SQIVND (reference sequence). Concerning this clone: As yet, its antigen is unknown.

The PCR was carried out with 60 Vbeta primers and 13 Jbeta primers. The table came from immunoSEQ multiplex PCR; TCRdb's copy has only in-frame clones and leaves some out. The sample holds 100,000 to 150,000 clones, 70% to 85% seen once. Source material: PBMCs. The TCR sequence derives from a boy between 10 and 17 years old in good health and CMV-seronegative. The chain recombines TRBV19 with TRBJ2-7; D may be TRBD2 (5 bases). The CDR3 DNA reads TGTGCCAGTAGCCGGGGTGAGCGGACTTACTCCTACGAGCAGTACTTC. It translates to CASSRGERTYSYEQYF.